The rows below give T cell receptor beta chains drawn from one sample of a study of sequential checkpoint blockade in melanoma. Generated by immunoSEQ multiplex PCR, the TCRdb table keeps only in-frame clones and is missing some. The sample lists over 10,000 clones, over 65% occurring once. Here the sequenced sample was CD8+ T cells sorted from blood (inferred from file names), taken from a patient given nivolumab and ipilimumab in sequence. These receptors all stem from a human donor with melanoma. Both conserved end residues are part of each CDR3. The D gene is left open where the match is weak. Only some rows state a clone size, as once, few, many or a class for expanded clones.

DNA: TGTGCCAGCAGTGGGGACACCTACAATGAGCAGTTCTTC
CDR3: CASSGDTYNEQFF
V: TRBV2
D: -
J: TRBJ2-1
size: -

DNA: TGTGCCAGTATCTTCAGGCCGGGGGACACTGAAGCTTTCTTT
CDR3: CASIFRPGDTEAFF
V: TRBV19
D: -
J: TRBJ1-1
size: -

DNA: TGTGCCAGCAGTTTAGGACAGAGCCGCACAGATACGCAGTATTTT
CDR3: CASSLGQSRTDTQYF
V: TRBV27
D: -
J: TRBJ2-3
size: -

DNA: TGTGCCAGCAGTGACTCTCAGGAGGGGAGGCAGTTCTTC
CDR3: CASSDSQEGRQFF
V: TRBV6-4
D: -
J: TRBJ2-1
size: -

DNA: TGTGCCAGCAGTTTAGGGACTCCTCGTGGCAATGAGCAGTTCTTC
CDR3: CASSLGTPRGNEQFF
V: TRBV27
D: -
J: TRBJ2-1
size: -

DNA: TGTGCCAGCAGCCAAGGGGGCCAGAGCGCTTTGAACACTGAAGCTTTCTTT
CDR3: CASSQGGQSALNTEAFF
V: TRBV4-2
D: -
J: TRBJ1-1
size: -

DNA: TGTGCCATCAGTGAGATAAGGGGACGGATAGCGGGAACCTATGAGGGCAATGAGCAGTTCTTC
CDR3: CAISEIRGRIAGTYEGNEQFF
V: TRBV10-3
D: TRBD2
J: TRBJ2-1
size: -

DNA: TGTGCCAGCAGCTTAGAGGCAGGGGGTCTCTACGAGCAGTACTTC
CDR3: CASSLEAGGLYEQYF
V: TRBV11-2
D: TRBD1
J: TRBJ2-7
size: -

DNA: TGTGCCAGCAGCCTCAGTAGCACGGGCACTGAAGCTTTCTTT
CDR3: CASSLSSTGTEAFF
V: TRBV7-9
D: -
J: TRBJ1-1
size: -

DNA: TGCAGCGCCGCAGCCGTCAGTACTAGCGGGGTCCGATATGAGCAGTTCTTC
CDR3: CSAAAVSTSGVRYEQFF
V: TRBV29-1
D: TRBD2
J: TRBJ2-1
size: -

DNA: TGCGCCAGCAGCCAAGTGGGTGTCGGAGTCGGGGAAAAACTGTTTTTT
CDR3: CASSQVGVGVGEKLFF
V: TRBV4-3
D: -
J: TRBJ1-4
size: -

DNA: TGCGCCAGCAGTGATAGAAGGGGGCGCTCGCCAGATACGCAGTATTTT
CDR3: CASSDRRGRSPDTQYF
V: TRBV10-1
D: TRBD1
J: TRBJ2-3
size: -

DNA: TGTGCCAGCAGTGTAGGGGAATCTAGCACAGATACGCAGTATTTT
CDR3: CASSVGESSTDTQYF
V: TRBV25-1
D: -
J: TRBJ2-3
size: -

DNA: TGTGCCAGCAGCCCAGGACAGGGTGGCTATGGCTACACCTTC
CDR3: CASSPGQGGYGYTF
V: TRBV5-4
D: TRBD1
J: TRBJ1-2
size: medium-sized

DNA: TGTGCCAGCAGCTTCGCAGGGGCGAAAGATACGCAGTATTTT
CDR3: CASSFAGAKDTQYF
V: TRBV7-9
D: -
J: TRBJ2-3
size: -

DNA: TGTGCCAGCAGTGTCCGTTACAATGAGCAGTTCTTC
CDR3: CASSVRYNEQFF
V: TRBV25-1
D: -
J: TRBJ2-1
size: -

DNA: TGTGCCAGTACCGGGGACAGGGTCAGATCTGAAGCTTTCTTT
CDR3: CASTGDRVRSEAFF
V: TRBV19
D: TRBD1
J: TRBJ1-1
size: -

DNA: TGTGCCGTTAGCGGGAGTCTCCCAGATACGCAGTATTTT
CDR3: CAVSGSLPDTQYF
V: TRBV19
D: TRBD2
J: TRBJ2-3
size: -

DNA: TGCAGCGTTTACAGGGGTGACTATGGCTACACCTTC
CDR3: CSVYRGDYGYTF
V: TRBV29-1
D: TRBD1
J: TRBJ1-2
size: few

DNA: TGTGCCAGCAGTGGCGCAGGCGACTACACCTTC
CDR3: CASSGAGDYTF
V: TRBV9
D: -
J: TRBJ1-2
size: -

DNA: TGTGCCAGTAGTATCTTAAAACTCGGCACAGATACGCAGTATTTT
CDR3: CASSILKLGTDTQYF
V: TRBV19
D: -
J: TRBJ2-3
size: few

DNA: TGTGCCAGCAGTCTCGGACTAGCGGGATCGGGGGAGCTGTTTTTT
CDR3: CASSLGLAGSGELFF
V: TRBV27
D: TRBD2
J: TRBJ2-2
size: -